The entry below gives a single T cell receptor (beta chain) sequence along with its context. No antigen is known for it. The input lacks base qualities; no much larger clone sits a single base away. These data belong to a study of shared clonotypes between healthy human individuals (dated by TCRdb to about 2020). General notes on the study: Three men and a couple of women, aged 18 to 49 years, made up the cohort. Per donor, three plates each were used for CD4 naive and CD4 memory, two for CD8 naive, and one for CD8 memory. The study deeply sequenced blood TCR repertoires of several healthy adults to estimate repertoire size and the extent of clonotype sharing between individuals. To increase sequencing depth and limit assay-specific biases, TCR repertoire library preparation and sequencing were carried out by different laboratories using diverse techniques. Leukapheresis yielded between about 0.94 and 9 billion PBMCs per donor. The paper's findings and limits, for the study overall: Based on pairwise subsampling, the degree of clonotype sharing among donors was expected to be affected by sequencing depth. Naive subsets generally had larger estimated clonotype richness than memory subsets did. Clonotypes shared by all four sorted-subset donors showed higher generation probabilities than non-shared clonotypes. Only blood was sampled, and tissue TCR repertoires likely differ from those in blood. Because the study included only a small number of donors, the genetic and exposure-history diversity represented was limited. Even with the large sequencing depth, rarefaction of the sorted-subset datasets indicated that sequencing was incomplete. When a few donors were compared, the shared fraction of clonotypes was approximately 5% for naive CD4, approximately 3.5% for naive CD8, 2.3% for memory CD4, and 0.35% to 0.4% for memory CD8.

Donors were healthy HIV-negative adults with no recently reported acute infections or vaccinations. Every donor was a Caucasian adult residing in Nashville, Tennessee, USA. CD4+ T cells were enriched by magnetic negative selection; naive cells were then positively selected on CD45RA, and the negative fraction formed the memory subset. Blood was collected by leukapheresis, and PBMCs were isolated by Ficoll-Histopaque density gradient centrifugation and then cryopreserved in liquid nitrogen vapor phase. Purity and quantity of every magnetically sorted T cell population were checked by analytical flow cytometry. Genomic DNA was isolated from every sorted fraction and measured by UV absorbance on a Nanodrop 2000c. At the junction V is shortened by 4 bases and J by 1 base, with 11 bases in between. Measured from the cysteine to the phenylalanine, the CDR3 is 14 residues long. The retained sequence is limited to the CDR3, 42 bases, with the frame set at the first base. Reading the germline V gene gives CDR1 SGDLS and CDR2 YYNGEE.

Using the deep immunoSEQ assay, TCR CDR3 regions were amplified from genomic DNA by multiplex PCR. Extracted genomic DNA from each cell subset was spread evenly across all wells of several immunoSEQ 96-well plates, with each plate serving as a replicate. For sorted subsets, each replicate PCR was loaded with approximately 190 ng genomic DNA, equivalent to about 30,000 T cell genomes. Purified libraries were quantified with a Qubit 3.0 fluorometer, sized on a Bioanalyzer 2100, and re-quantified with the KAPA Library Quantification kit. Every immunoSEQ 96-well plate was sequenced on a dedicated single-read 150-cycle Illumina NextSeq 550 flow cell. Per the original workflow: Because only junctional sequences without quality scores were contained in the immunoSEQ output, filtering matching that applied to full-length reads could not be performed. Sequences were annotated with PyIR, a Python wrapper for IgBLAST v1.9, and V/J genes and CDR3 were assigned using IMGT germline references. Reads were filtered out if the reads had weak V/J assignments (E-value above 1e-6), no CDR3, stop codons, out-of-frame junctions, or ambiguous translated residues. V3J clonotypes were defined by identical inferred V gene, J gene, and CDR3 amino acid sequence. Percentage overlap between repertoires was calculated by dividing the number of shared unique clonotypes by the size of the smaller repertoire. Three approaches were used to assess repertoire richness: RTK rarefaction, the Chao1 estimator, and Recon v2.1 estimates of unobserved clonotypes. Generation probabilities were computed with OLGA for all TCRbeta clonotypes obtained by the gDNA method from several donors. The clones in this table, taken by TCRdb from immuneACCESS, are in-frame only. Not every clone is retained; where verified, under half of the shortfall comes from an unresolved V gene, and the cause of the rest is unknown. V, J and clone size derive from that table, while D and trimming were established from the DNA sequence. The sample has about 2 million clones on record, 85% to 95% of them singletons. The ten largest clones represent 0.1% to 0.15% of the sample.

This TCR was sampled from a man between 18 and 35 years old in good health. The chain is encoded by TRBV9 joined to TRBJ1-1, with no D gene named confidently. Sample: naive CD4+ T cells sorted from blood. Interpreted using the paper, the cell subset or site label stands for: CD45RA+ positively selected. The CDR3 region: CASSPGPGNTEAFF. At the DNA level, the sequence is TGTGCCAGCAGCCCCGGTCCCGGGAACACTGAAGCTTTCTTT.